Below, 22 T cell receptor beta chains from the same sample are listed, as sequenced in a study of molecular identifiers for immune sequencing clone quantification. TCRdb redid the calling of the PCR reads with MiXCR, one entry per CDR3 protein. Here the sample spans some 580,000 distinct CDR3 sequences, about 25% being singletons. The specimen was naive CD8+ T cells from blood, with Jurkat cell RNA spiked in. Subset: FACS-sorted CD8+CD4-CCR7+CD45RA+ naive T cells. The receptor source for this set is a human donor in good health. Some libraries in this study had Jurkat cell RNA spiked in.

The rearrangement links TRBV20-1 to TRBJ2-7, with 10 bases lining up with TRBD2. V dropped 0 bases and J dropped 3; count of bases not matched to a gene: 5. Germline CDR1 DFQATT, CDR2 SNEGSKA (reference sequence). This CDR3 is built from 15 residues. CDR3 DNA: TGCAGTGCTAGAGATCTAGCGGGAGTACTCTACGAGCAGTACTTC. This codes for CSARDLAGVLYEQYF.

This clonotype was seen a few times. The rearrangement uses TRBV5-4 and TRBJ1-1; the D gene is possibly TRBD1 (5 bases). The CDR3 loop spans 15 amino acids. The germline V gene encodes CDR1 SGHNT and CDR2 YYREEE (reference sequence). V was cut by 4 bases and J by 6 bases, with 19 bases left in between. CDR3 coding DNA: TGTGCCAGCAGCCACCCAGATCGGGGGATGTCTGAAGCTTTCTTT. As protein: CASSHPDRGMSEAFF.

This chain uses TRBV19 with TRBJ2-3; D perhaps matches TRBD1 (5 bases). V was cut by 6 bases and J by 1 base, with 14 bases left in between. The CDR3 is made up of 15 amino acids. Germline values: CDR1 LNHDA, CDR2 SQIVND (reference sequence). CDR3 region: CASSVTGHGTDTQYF. CDR3 sequence (DNA): TGTGCCAGTAGCGTAACAGGACACGGCACAGATACGCAGTATTTT.

There are many counts of this clonotype. This chain links TRBV29-1 with TRBJ2-2; 7 bases align to TRBD1. Germline values: CDR1 SQVTM, CDR2 ANQGSEA. The ends lost 4 bases at V and 1 base at J; junction bases unmatched: 6. The CDR3 has 15 residues. The CDR3 DNA reads as TGCAGCGTTGTACCCAGGGGGAGGAACACCGGGGAGCTGTTTTTT. Translated, it gives CSVVPRGRNTGELFF.

The chain carries TRBV13 and TRBJ2-5; D is ambiguous. Germline-derived CDR1 and CDR2 are PRHDT and FYEKMQ (reference sequence). Trimming shortened V by 6 bases and J by 4 bases, and 9 bases separated the two germline ends. The CDR3 sequence is 12 residues long. CDR3 amino acids: CASSATPETQYF. The CDR3 coding sequence is TGTGCCAGCAGTGCCACCCCAGAGACCCAGTACTTC.

This clonotype has a handful of counts. This chain links TRBV12-3 or TRBV12-4 with TRBJ1-3; D gene ambiguous. The CDR3 length is 11 residues. V lost 10 bases, J lost 3 bases, and 7 bases lay in between. The CDR3 coding sequence is TGTGCCATCGGAGTTGGAAACACCATATATTTT. As protein: CAIGVGNTIYF.

This clonotype was detected a few times. The chain uses TRBV27 and TRBJ1-1; D not certain. V was clipped by 0 bases and J by 4 bases, with 12 bases between them. Germline values: CDR1 MNHEY, CDR2 SMNVEV (reference sequence). This CDR3 is built from 15 residues. The DNA of the CDR3 is TGTGCCAGCAGTTTATCGATAGTGGGTGGCACTGAAGCTTTCTTT. Its translation: CASSLSIVGGTEAFF.

This rearrangement joins TRBV4-3 to TRBJ2-5, with no clear D. The germline gives CDR1 LGHNA, CDR2 YSLEER. The CDR3 is 16 residues long. V was trimmed by 0 bases and J by 2 bases, leaving 13 bases between them. The CDR3 nucleotides read TGCGCCAGCAGCCAAGACCTATACTACGGGCAAGAGACCCAGTACTTC. It translates to CASSQDLYYGQETQYF.

This clonotype was detected ten times or more. The chain joins TRBV6-6 to TRBJ2-5; 11 nucleotides align to TRBD2. V was clipped by 5 bases and J by 3 bases; unmatched bases: 5. There are 15 residues in the CDR3. The germline gives CDR1 MNHNY, CDR2 SVGAGI (reference sequence). CDR3 in amino acids: CASSRLAGLKETQYF. DNA of the CDR3: TGTGCCAGCAGTAGACTAGCGGGGCTGAAAGAGACCCAGTACTTC.

This clonotype was recorded many times. J is TRBJ1-1 and V is TRBV6-2 or TRBV6-3; D uncertain. Between the trimmed V and J ends, which lost 5 bases and 1 base, there was a span of 11 bases. Germline V CDR1 and CDR2: MNHEY, SVGEGT. The CDR3 loop spans 14 amino acids. The CDR3 nucleotides read TGTGCCAGCAGTCTGGACGGAGCGAACACTGAAGCTTTCTTT. Its protein product is CASSLDGANTEAFF.

A word on this clonotype: A much larger clone differs by one base, so this may be a read error. The rearrangement uses TRBV4-1 and TRBJ1-5; tentatively, D is TRBD1 (5 bases). In germline, CDR1 is MGHRA, CDR2 YSYEKL. This CDR3 has 15 amino acids. The V end was cut by 0 bases, the J end by 6 bases, with 12 bases between. CDR3 loop: CASSQESGYSQPQHF. CDR3 sequence (DNA): TGCGCCAGCAGCCAAGAATCAGGGTACAGTCAGCCCCAGCATTTT.

This clonotype came up a few times. J is TRBJ1-5 and V is TRBV5-6; D possibly corresponds to TRBD1 (6 bases). V lost 4 bases, J lost 5 bases, and 13 bases lay in between. Per germline, CDR1 SGHDT and CDR2 YYEEEE. This CDR3 is built from 14 residues. The CDR3 reads CASSKDSSYQPQHF. The CDR3 region has the DNA TGTGCCAGCAGCAAGGACAGTTCTTATCAGCCCCAGCATTTT.

CDR3 sequence: CASSLAQVEIEQFF. The CDR3 nucleotides read TGTGCCAGCAGCTTAGCGCAGGTGGAGATTGAGCAGTTCTTC. The chain is built from TRBV7-2 and TRBJ2-1; D unclear. CDR3 length: 14 residues. The V gene lost 0 bases and the J gene lost 9 bases, with 12 bases spanning the gap. Germline CDR1 SGHTA, CDR2 FQGNSA. The variable domain in full, completed from reference TRBV7-2 and TRBJ2-1, reads GAGVSQSPSNKVTEKGKDVELRCDPISGHTALYWYRQSLGQGLEFLIYFQGNSAPDKSGLPSDRFSAERTGGSVSTLTIQRTQQEDSAVYLCASSLAQVEIEQFFGPGTRLTVL.

This clonotype was observed a few times. The chain employs TRBV6-2 or TRBV6-3 and TRBJ2-7, with D perhaps assigned TRBD1 or TRBD2 (7 bases each). The V gene lost 6 bases and the J gene lost 2 bases, with 26 bases spanning the gap. The V gene's germline CDR1 is MNHEY and CDR2 SVGEGT. The CDR3 runs to 18 residues. CDR3 DNA sequence: TGTGCCAGCAGCTTACCGCGTCCGGGGGGCACAGGGGCCTACGAGCAGTACTTC. It specifies CASSLPRPGGTGAYEQYF.

V is TRBV7-9 and J is TRBJ1-1; D call uncertain. Trimming cost V 8 bases and J 2 bases, with 9 bases left between them. This CDR3 has 12 residues. The germline gives CDR1 SEHNR, CDR2 FQNEAQ (reference sequence). This CDR3 is CASLVLNTEAFF. In DNA form, the CDR3 reads TGTGCCAGCCTCGTTTTAAACACTGAAGCTTTCTTT.

V gene TRBV6-2 or TRBV6-3 combines with J gene TRBJ1-5; TRBD1 is a possible D gene (5 bases). Trimming took 2 bases from V and 0 from J, leaving 14 bases between them. Germline lookup yields CDR1 MNHEY and CDR2 SVGEGT. This CDR3 is built from 17 residues. The CDR3 sequence is CASSYGGTLTSNQPQHF. In DNA, the CDR3 is TGTGCCAGCAGTTACGGGGGGACCCTTACTAGCAATCAGCCCCAGCATTTT.

Many counts were recorded for this clonotype. In nucleotides, the CDR3 is TGCGCCAGCAGCCAAGACGCTAGTGGCTACACCTTC. This translates into CASSQDASGYTF. V and J are TRBV4-1 and TRBJ1-2; D is unresolved. The V gene's germline CDR1 is MGHRA and CDR2 YSYEKL. V was pared by 0 bases and J by 7 bases, with 6 bases between. The CDR3 sequence is 12 residues long.

A note on this clonotype: At one of its ends the junction is not consistent with the germline gene, which may arise from a read error. For the CDR3, the DNA is TGCAGTGCTAGGAGAGCGGGAGGGCCCTCAGATACGCGGTATTTT. Translated: CSARRAGGPSDTRYF. The chain uses TRBV20-1 and TRBJ2-3; 10 bases align to TRBD2. The CDR3 extends over 15 amino acids. Germline V gives CDR1 DFQATT, CDR2 SNEGSKA (reference sequence).

A few counts support this clonotype. The chain combines TRBV7-9 with TRBJ2-7, with TRBD1 matching over 11 bases. The junction had 15 bases not matched to a gene; V was cut back by 5 bases and J by 3 bases. CDR3 length equals 18 residues. The germline CDR1 and CDR2 sequences are SEHNR and FQNEAQ (reference sequence). Here the CDR3 DNA reads TGTGCCAGCAGCGTACGGGACAGGGGGTCCTATACTAACTACGAGCAGTACTTC. It translates to CASSVRDRGSYTNYEQYF.

A remark on this clonotype: An end of the junction does not agree with germline; a read error may underlie this. The chain carries TRBV6-2 or TRBV6-3 and TRBJ2-3; TRBD2 might be the D (6 bases). Germline V CDR1 and CDR2: MNHEY, SVGEGT. This CDR3 is built from 15 residues. CDR3 amino acids: CASRSIAASTDAQYF. CDR3 DNA sequence: TGTGCCAGCAGATCCATAGCGGCTAGCACAGATGCGCAGTATTTT.

This clonotype was recorded at least ten times. J is TRBJ2-5 and V is TRBV7-8; the match to TRBD2 covers 9 bases. Germline CDR1 SGHVS, CDR2 FQNEAQ. This CDR3 spans 15 amino acids. With 1 base clipped from V and 5 bases from J, the junction kept 5 bases outside the gene matches. CDR3 DNA sequence: TGTGCCAGCAGCTTAGGGCTAGCGGGGACGGAGACCCAGTACTTC. Its translation is CASSLGLAGTETQYF.

This clonotype has ten or more counts. V and J are TRBV5-6 and TRBJ2-3, with D possibly TRBD2 on 5 matching bases. V was clipped by 4 bases and J by 8 bases, with 11 bases between them. Germline CDR1 reads SGHDT; CDR2 reads YYEEEE. The CDR3 contains 12 residues. The CDR3 nucleotides read TGTGCCAGCAGCGAGGACTGGGGTACGCAGTATTTT. It codes for CASSEDWGTQYF.